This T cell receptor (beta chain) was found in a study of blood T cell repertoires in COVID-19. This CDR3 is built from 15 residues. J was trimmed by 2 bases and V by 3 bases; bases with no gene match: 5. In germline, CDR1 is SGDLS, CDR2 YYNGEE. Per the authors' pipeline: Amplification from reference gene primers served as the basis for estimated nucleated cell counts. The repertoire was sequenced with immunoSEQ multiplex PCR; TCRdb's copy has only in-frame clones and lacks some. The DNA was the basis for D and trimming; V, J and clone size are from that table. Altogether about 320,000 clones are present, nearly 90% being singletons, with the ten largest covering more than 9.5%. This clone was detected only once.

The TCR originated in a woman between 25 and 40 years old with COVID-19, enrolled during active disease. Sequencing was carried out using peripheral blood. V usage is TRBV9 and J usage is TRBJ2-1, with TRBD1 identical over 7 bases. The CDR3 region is CASSGTGTAYNEQFF. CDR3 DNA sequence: TGTGCCAGCAGCGGAACCGGGACAGCCTACAATGAGCAGTTCTTC.